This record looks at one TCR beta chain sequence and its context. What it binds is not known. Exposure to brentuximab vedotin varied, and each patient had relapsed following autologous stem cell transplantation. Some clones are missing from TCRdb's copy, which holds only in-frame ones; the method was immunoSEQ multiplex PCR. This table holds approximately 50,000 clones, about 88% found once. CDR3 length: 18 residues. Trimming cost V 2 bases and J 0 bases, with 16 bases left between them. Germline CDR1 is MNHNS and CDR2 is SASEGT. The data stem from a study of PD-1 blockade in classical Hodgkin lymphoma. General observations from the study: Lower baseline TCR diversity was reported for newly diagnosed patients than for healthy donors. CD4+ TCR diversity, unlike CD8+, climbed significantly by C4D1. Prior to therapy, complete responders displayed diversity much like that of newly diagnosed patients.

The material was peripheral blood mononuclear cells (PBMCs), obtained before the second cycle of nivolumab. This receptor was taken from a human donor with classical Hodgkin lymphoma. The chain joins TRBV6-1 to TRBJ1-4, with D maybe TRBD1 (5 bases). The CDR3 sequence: CASSEIAQARATNEKLFF. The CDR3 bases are TGTGCCAGCAGTGAAATCGCACAGGCTAGAGCAACTAATGAAAAACTGTTTTTT.